The 13 T cell receptor beta chains below were found in one sample sequenced in a study of post-analysis software for immune sequencing data. General observations from the study: TRBV5-6, TRBV5-1 and TRBV20-1 were among five TRBV segments more frequent in patients than controls.

Their specific antigens are unknown. Prepared libraries of TCR beta cDNA carried unique molecular identifiers. TCRdb re-analysed the PCR reads in MiXCR, keeping a single row per CDR3 protein. The sample comprises approximately 730,000 distinct CDR3 sequences, about 32% of which are singletons, and about 0.5% rests with the top ten. Material: blood. The source of these receptors is a girl under 18 with multiple sclerosis.

In its sample, this clonotype was seen a few times. The gene calls are TRBV27 and TRBJ1-2, with 10 bases fitting TRBD1. The CDR3 covers 15 residues. CDR1 and CDR2 (germline): MNHEY, SMNVEV (reference sequence). V lost 5 bases, J lost 3 bases, and 6 bases stayed unmatched. The CDR3 nucleotides read TGTGCCAGCAGTCCTGACAGGGGGCCATACTATGGCTACACCTTC. This codes for CASSPDRGPYYGYTF.

The chain recombines TRBV11-1 with TRBJ2-3; 7 nucleotides match TRBD2. CDR1 and CDR2 from the germline V gene are SGHAT and FQDESV (reference sequence). The CDR3 consists of 14 residues. V lost 5 bases, J lost 6 bases, and 8 bases stayed unmatched. The CDR3 DNA reads as TGTGCCAGCAGCCCCCGGCGGCGGGGGGATACGCAGTATTTT. This sequence encodes CASSPRRRGDTQYF.

With respect to this clonotype: The junction does not match germline at one end; this may be a read error. V is TRBV5-1 and J is TRBJ2-6; either TRBD1 or TRBD2 may supply D (5 bases each). CDR1 SGHRS and CDR2 YFSETQ come from the germline V gene. This CDR3 comprises 15 residues. In DNA, the CDR3 is TGCGCCAGCAAGTCTGAGTTCCCCGGGGCCAACGTCCGGACTTTC. It is translated as CASKSEFPGANVRTF.

V is TRBV12-3 or TRBV12-4 and J is TRBJ1-2; 12 nucleotides match TRBD1. V lost 5 bases, J lost 6 bases, and 7 bases stayed unmatched. The CDR3 spans 15 residues. CDR3 amino acids: CASSNRDRGPHGYTF. The CDR3 coding sequence is TGTGCCAGCAGTAACAGGGACAGGGGGCCCCATGGCTACACCTTC.

With respect to this clonotype: A much more abundant neighbour one base away suggests this may be a read error. The chain employs TRBV7-7 and TRBJ2-1, with D tentatively TRBD2 (6 bases). Per germline, CDR1 SSHAT and CDR2 FNYEAQ (reference sequence). The CDR3 contains 15 residues. The CDR3 reads CASGLAGTGDNEQFF. In DNA form, the CDR3 reads TGTGCTAGCGGCTTGGCCGGGACTGGCGACAATGAGCAGTTCTTC.

The chain carries TRBV28 and TRBJ1-2; weak D call: TRBD1 (5 bases). Germline CDR1 is MDHEN and CDR2 is SYDVKM. Trimming removed 5 bases from V and 4 bases from J, with 14 bases in between. The CDR3 runs 14 residues. This CDR3 is CASSRSPGGYGYTF. The CDR3 DNA is TGTGCCAGCAGTAGATCTCCCGGGGGCTATGGCTACACCTTC.

Comments on this clonotype: A much more abundant neighbour one base away suggests this may be a read error. The chain links TRBV9 to TRBJ1-2, with D maybe TRBD1 (5 bases). Germline assignment: CDR1 SGDLS and CDR2 YYNGEE. Trimming took off 7 bases at V and 0 bases at J, with 22 bases between the two ends. The CDR3 loop spans 17 amino acids. The CDR3 here is CASGPRDRELANYGYTF. The CDR3 bases are TGTGCCAGCGGCCCCCGGGACCGAGAGCTAGCTAACTATGGCTACACCTTC.

This clonotype appeared many times. Written as DNA, the CDR3 is TGCAGTGCTAGAGATCAAGGGAGCTCCTACGAGCAGTACTTC. Amino acid sequence: CSARDQGSSYEQYF. V gene TRBV20-1 combines with J gene TRBJ2-7; tentative D call: TRBD2 (5 bases). The CDR3 length is 14 residues. V lost 0 bases, J lost 0 bases, and 9 bases lay in between. Per germline, CDR1 DFQATT and CDR2 SNEGSKA (reference sequence).

This chain links TRBV11-2 with TRBJ1-4, with 7 bases identical to TRBD1. The CDR3 has 12 residues. Germline V CDR1 and CDR2: SGHAT, FQNNGV. V was pared by 5 bases and J by 10 bases, with 4 bases of the junction left unmatched. The CDR3: CASSPRQGKLFF. The CDR3 coding sequence is TGTGCCAGCAGCCCCCGACAGGGAAAACTGTTTTTT.

The rearrangement links TRBV27 to TRBJ2-1, with D tentatively TRBD2 (5 bases). V gave up 5 bases and J gave up 7 bases, with 18 bases separating them. Germline V gives CDR1 MNHEY, CDR2 SMNVEV (reference sequence). The CDR3 consists of 15 residues. CDR3 loop: CASSPRAFSSNEQFF. CDR3 DNA: TGTGCCAGCAGTCCGAGGGCCTTTTCCTCGAATGAGCAGTTCTTC.

There are a few counts of this clonotype. The V and J genes are TRBV12-5 and TRBJ1-2; D uncertain. The CDR3 is 12 residues long. Trimming took 3 bases from V and 8 from J, leaving 10 bases between them. Germline assignment: CDR1 LGHNT and CDR2 FRNRAP. CDR3 bases: TGTGCTAGTGGTTTAGAGGCTCGGGGCTACACCTTC. It codes for CASGLEARGYTF. The variable domain in full, with the rest retrieved from reference TRBV12-5 and TRBJ1-2, is DARVTQTPRHKVTEMGQEVTMRCQPILGHNTVFWYRQTMMQGLELLAYFRNRAPLDDSGMPKDRFSAEMPDATLATLKIQPSEPRDSAVYFCASGLEARGYTFGSGTRLTVV.

The rearrangement joins TRBV7-9 to TRBJ1-1; possibly TRBD1 for D (5 bases). The CDR3 consists of 14 residues. The V end was cut by 7 bases, the J end by 0 bases, with 12 bases between. The V gene's germline CDR1 is SEHNR and CDR2 FQNEAQ (reference sequence). CDR3 loop: CASKFLQVNTEAFF. The CDR3 bases are TGTGCCAGCAAATTCCTACAGGTGAACACTGAAGCTTTCTTT.

The chain carries TRBV5-1 and TRBJ1-1, with D possibly TRBD1 on 5 matching bases. Trimming pared 4 bases from V and 6 bases from J, leaving 19 bases between. Germline V lookup: CDR1 SGHRS, CDR2 YFSETQ. CDR3 length: 15 amino acids. DNA for the CDR3: TGCGCCAGCAGCCTAACACGGACCGGGACGCCTGAAGCTTTCTTT. The encoded protein is CASSLTRTGTPEAFF.